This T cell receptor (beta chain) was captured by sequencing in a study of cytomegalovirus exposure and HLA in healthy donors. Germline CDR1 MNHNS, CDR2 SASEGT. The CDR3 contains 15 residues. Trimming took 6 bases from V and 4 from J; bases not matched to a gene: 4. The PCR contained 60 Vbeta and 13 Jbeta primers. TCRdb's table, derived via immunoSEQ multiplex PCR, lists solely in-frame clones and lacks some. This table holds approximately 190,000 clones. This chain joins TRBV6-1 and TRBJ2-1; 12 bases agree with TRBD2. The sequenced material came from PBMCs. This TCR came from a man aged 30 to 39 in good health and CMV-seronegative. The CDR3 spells CASRGGTSGYNEQFF. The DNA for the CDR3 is TGTGCCAGCAGAGGAGGGACTAGCGGGTACAATGAGCAGTTCTTC.